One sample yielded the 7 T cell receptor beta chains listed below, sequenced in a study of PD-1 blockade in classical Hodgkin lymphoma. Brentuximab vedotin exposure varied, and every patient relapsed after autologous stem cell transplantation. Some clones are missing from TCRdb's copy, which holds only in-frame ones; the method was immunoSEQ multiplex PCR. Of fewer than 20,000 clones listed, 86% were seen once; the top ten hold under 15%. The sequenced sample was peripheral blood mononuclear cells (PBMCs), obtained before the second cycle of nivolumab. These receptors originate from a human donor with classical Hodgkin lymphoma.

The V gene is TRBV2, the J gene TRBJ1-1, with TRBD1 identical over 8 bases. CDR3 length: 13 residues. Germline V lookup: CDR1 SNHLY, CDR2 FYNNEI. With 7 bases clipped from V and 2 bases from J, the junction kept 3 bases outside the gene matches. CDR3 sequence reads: CASKAGGNTEAFF. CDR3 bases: TGTGCCAGCAAAGCAGGGGGCAACACTGAAGCTTTCTTT.

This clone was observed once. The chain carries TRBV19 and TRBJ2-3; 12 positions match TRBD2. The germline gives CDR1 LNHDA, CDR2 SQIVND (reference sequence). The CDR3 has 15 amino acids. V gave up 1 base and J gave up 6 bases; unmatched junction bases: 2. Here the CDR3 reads CASSIGTSGVDTQYF. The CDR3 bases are TGTGCCAGTAGTATAGGGACTAGCGGGGTGGATACGCAGTATTTT.

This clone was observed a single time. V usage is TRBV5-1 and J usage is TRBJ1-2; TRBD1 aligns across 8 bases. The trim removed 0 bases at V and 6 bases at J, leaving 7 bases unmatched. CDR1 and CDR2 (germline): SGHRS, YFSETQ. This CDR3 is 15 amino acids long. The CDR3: CASSLAGGRSDGYTF. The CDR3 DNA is TGCGCCAGCAGCTTGGCAGGGGGCCGGTCGGATGGCTACACCTTC.

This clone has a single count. Here the CDR3 DNA reads TGTGCCGCATCCTGGAGCTCTGGAAACACCATATATTTT. It translates to CAASWSSGNTIYF. This sequence joins TRBV6-6 and TRBJ1-3; D call uncertain. This CDR3 has 13 residues. Germline lookup yields CDR1 MNHNY and CDR2 SVGAGI (reference sequence). Trimming removed 11 bases at V and 0 bases at J, with 11 bases between.

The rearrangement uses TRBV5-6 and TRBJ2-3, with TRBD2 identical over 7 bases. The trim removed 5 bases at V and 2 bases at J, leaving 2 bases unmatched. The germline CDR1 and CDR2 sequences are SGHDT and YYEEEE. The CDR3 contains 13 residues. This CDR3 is CASRAGVTDTQYF. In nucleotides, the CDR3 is TGTGCCAGCAGGGCGGGGGTCACAGATACGCAGTATTTT.

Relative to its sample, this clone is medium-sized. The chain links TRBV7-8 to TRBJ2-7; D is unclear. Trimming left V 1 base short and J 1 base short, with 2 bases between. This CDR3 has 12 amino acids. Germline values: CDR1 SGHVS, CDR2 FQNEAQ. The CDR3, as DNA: TGTGCCAGCAGCTTAGGTTCCTACGAGCAGTACTTC. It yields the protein CASSLGSYEQYF.

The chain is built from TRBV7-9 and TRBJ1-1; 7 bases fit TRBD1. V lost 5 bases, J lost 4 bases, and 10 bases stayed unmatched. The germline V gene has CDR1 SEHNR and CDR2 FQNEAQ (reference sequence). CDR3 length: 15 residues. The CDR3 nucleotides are TGTGCCAGCAGCCTTGACAGGGTGGCGAGCACTGAAGCTTTCTTT. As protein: CASSLDRVASTEAFF.